This T cell receptor (beta chain) was observed in a study of blood T cell repertoires in COVID-19. Study-level background: Material from acute and convalescent COVID-19 was sourced from the United States, Italy and Spain. Sources were T cells, B-cell-depleted T cells, or PBMCs; the material itself was cDNA or gDNA.

CDR1 is SGHNT and CDR2 is YYREEE in the germline V gene (reference sequence). CDR3 length: 18 amino acids. The trim removed 4 bases at V and 7 bases at J, leaving 15 bases unmatched. The authors' processing: Estimated nucleated cell counts came from reference gene primer amplification. Method: immunoSEQ multiplex PCR; TCRdb's copy keeps in-frame clones and lacks some. The DNA was the basis for D and trimming; V, J and clone size are from that table. The table lists about 49,000 clones, 68% of them singletons. This clone was picked up one time. This sequence joins TRBV5-4 and TRBJ2-3, with 13 bases aligning to TRBD2. Sequencing was done on a sample of peripheral blood. This sequence was found in a woman aged 70-85 years with acute or convalescent COVID-19. The CDR3 region has the DNA TGTGCCAGCAGCGAGCGATATGGGACTAGCGGGAAGGCATATACGCAGTATTTT. This sequence encodes CASSERYGTSGKAYTQYF.